A single sample gave rise to the 8 T cell receptor beta chains below, sequenced in a study of T-cell memory formation after mild COVID-19. One entry per CDR3 protein results from TCRdb running MiXCR on the 5' RACE reads. This sample has 300,000 to 350,000 distinct CDR3 sequences, with about an eighth found just once. The sequenced material came from PBMCs or a T cell subset sorted from them (not recorded which). These receptors were obtained from a man aged 18 to 30 who had mild COVID-19 (a few samples of this study predate the infection). Cell type and time point are not known.

This clonotype was recorded a few times. The rearrangement links TRBV7-8 to TRBJ1-1, with D possibly matching TRBD1 (6 bases). V lost 5 bases and J 6 bases, leaving 13 bases between the germline ends. The CDR3 runs 13 residues. Germline CDR1 reads SGHVS; CDR2 reads FQNEAQ. Here the CDR3 reads CASSHQGLPEAFF. The DNA of the CDR3 is TGTGCCAGCAGCCACCAGGGGTTACCTGAAGCTTTCTTT.

This chain uses TRBV4-1 with TRBJ2-5, with a tentative D call TRBD1 (6 bases). The CDR3 totals 15 residues. The germline V gene encodes CDR1 MGHRA and CDR2 YSYEKL. Trimming shortened V by 3 bases and J by 1 base, and 12 bases separated the two germline ends. Written as DNA, the CDR3 is TGCGCCAGCAGCCATGGGGCAGGGGCCCAAGAGACCCAGTACTTC. This gives the protein CASSHGAGAQETQYF.

The J gene is TRBJ2-1, the V gene TRBV6-2 or TRBV6-3; 12 bases fit TRBD1. CDR1 is MNHEY, CDR2 SVGEGT, per germline. This CDR3 is built from 14 residues. Germline trimming cut 6 bases from V and 6 bases from J; bases unmatched to any gene: 3. CDR3 in amino acids: CASSGTGGFNEQFF. DNA of the CDR3: TGTGCCAGCAGCGGGACAGGGGGCTTCAATGAGCAGTTCTTC.

The CDR3 bases are TGTGCCAGCAGTTTCAGGACAGGGGGCGTTTATGGCTACACCTTC. This gives the protein CASSFRTGGVYGYTF. V usage is TRBV6-5 and J usage is TRBJ1-2, with 11 bases that match TRBD1. The V segment lost 4 bases and the J segment 5 bases; nucleotides outside the gene matches: 6. In germline, CDR1 is MNHEY, CDR2 SVGAGI. The CDR3 has 15 residues.

There are a few counts of this clonotype. V usage is TRBV6-2 or TRBV6-3 and J usage is TRBJ2-1; weak D call: TRBD2 (6 bases). The CDR3 is made up of 12 amino acids. Trimming took 2 bases from V and 12 from J, leaving 11 bases between them. Germline lookup yields CDR1 MNHEY and CDR2 SVGEGT. The CDR3 coding sequence is TGTGCCAGCAGTTACGTGATTAGCGGGCAGTTCTTC. Translation: CASSYVISGQFF.

The rearrangement uses TRBV7-8 and TRBJ2-3; unclear D gene. CDR1 and CDR2 from the germline V gene are SGHVS and FQNEAQ. Trimming removed 5 bases from V and 6 bases from J, with 18 bases in between. CDR3 length equals 15 residues. The CDR3 protein is CASSQRVPSRDTQYF. CDR3 in DNA: TGTGCCAGCAGCCAAAGGGTCCCTTCCCGGGATACGCAGTATTTT.

The J gene is TRBJ2-4, the V gene TRBV19; D is uncertain. V was cut by 4 bases and J by 6 bases, with 10 bases left in between. The CDR3 is made up of 13 amino acids. CDR1 is LNHDA and CDR2 is SQIVND in the germline V gene (reference sequence). The CDR3 loop reads CASSTPDGNIQYF. The CDR3 bases are TGTGCCAGTAGTACCCCCGACGGAAACATTCAGTACTTC.

The chain joins TRBV14 to TRBJ2-1; no definite D call. The length of the CDR3 is 14 residues. Trimming pared 4 bases from V and 4 bases from J, leaving 11 bases between. Germline CDR1 reads SGHDN; CDR2 reads FVKESK. CDR3 protein: CASSLLTGYNEQFF. The DNA for the CDR3 is TGTGCCAGCAGCCTACTCACGGGTTACAATGAGCAGTTCTTC.